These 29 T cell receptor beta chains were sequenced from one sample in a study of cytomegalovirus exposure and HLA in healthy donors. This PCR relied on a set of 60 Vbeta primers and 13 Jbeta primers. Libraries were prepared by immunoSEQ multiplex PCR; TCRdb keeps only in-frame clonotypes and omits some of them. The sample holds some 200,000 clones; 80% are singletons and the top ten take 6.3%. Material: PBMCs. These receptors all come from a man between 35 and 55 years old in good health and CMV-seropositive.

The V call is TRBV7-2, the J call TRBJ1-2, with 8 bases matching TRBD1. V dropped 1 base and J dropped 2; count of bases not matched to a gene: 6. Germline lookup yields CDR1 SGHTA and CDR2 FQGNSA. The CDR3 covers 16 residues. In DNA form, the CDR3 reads TGTGCCAGCAGCTTAGGGGGCCAGGGGGCCAACTATGGCTACACCTTC. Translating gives CASSLGGQGANYGYTF.

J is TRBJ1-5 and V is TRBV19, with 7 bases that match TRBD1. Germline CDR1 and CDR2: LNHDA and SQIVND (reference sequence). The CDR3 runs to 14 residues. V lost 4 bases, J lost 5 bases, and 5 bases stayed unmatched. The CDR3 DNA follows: TGTGCCAGTAGTACGGCAGGGGGGCATCAGCCCCAGCATTTT. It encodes CASSTAGGHQPQHF.

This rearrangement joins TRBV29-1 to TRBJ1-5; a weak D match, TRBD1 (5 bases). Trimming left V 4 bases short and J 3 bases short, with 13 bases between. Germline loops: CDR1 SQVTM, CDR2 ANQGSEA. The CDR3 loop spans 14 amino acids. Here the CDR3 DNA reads TGCAGCGTTGGTCTAGGCAGGGCCAATCAGCCCCAGCATTTT. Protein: CSVGLGRANQPQHF.

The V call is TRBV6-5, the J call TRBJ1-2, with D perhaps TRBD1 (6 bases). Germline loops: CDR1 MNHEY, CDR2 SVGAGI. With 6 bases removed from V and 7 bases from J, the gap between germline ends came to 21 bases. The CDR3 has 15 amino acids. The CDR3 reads CASRPSWAGEGGYTF. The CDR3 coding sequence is TGTGCCAGCAGACCGTCCTGGGCAGGGGAAGGTGGCTACACCTTC.

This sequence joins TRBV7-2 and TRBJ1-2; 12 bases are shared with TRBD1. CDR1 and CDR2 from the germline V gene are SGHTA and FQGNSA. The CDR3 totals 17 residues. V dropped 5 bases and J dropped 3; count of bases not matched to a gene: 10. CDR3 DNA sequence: TGTGCCAGCAGCATCCGGGACAGGGGGCGACATTACTATGGCTACACCTTC. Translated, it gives CASSIRDRGRHYYGYTF.

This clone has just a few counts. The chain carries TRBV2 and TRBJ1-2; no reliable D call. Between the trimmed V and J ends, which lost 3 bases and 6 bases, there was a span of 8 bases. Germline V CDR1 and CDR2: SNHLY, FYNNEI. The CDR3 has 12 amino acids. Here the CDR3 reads CASSEWAHGYTF. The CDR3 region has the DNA TGTGCCAGCAGTGAGTGGGCTCATGGCTACACCTTC.

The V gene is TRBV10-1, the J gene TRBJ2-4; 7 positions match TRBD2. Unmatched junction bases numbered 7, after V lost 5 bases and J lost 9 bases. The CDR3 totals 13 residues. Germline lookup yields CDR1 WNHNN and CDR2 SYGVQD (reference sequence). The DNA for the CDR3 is TGCGCCAGCAGTCCGGATCCGGGAGGCATTCAGTACTTC. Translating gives CASSPDPGGIQYF.

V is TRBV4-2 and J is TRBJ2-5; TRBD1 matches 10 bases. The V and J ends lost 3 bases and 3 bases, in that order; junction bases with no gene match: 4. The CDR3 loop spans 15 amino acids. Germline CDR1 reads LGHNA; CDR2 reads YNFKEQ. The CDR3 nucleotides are TGTGCCAGCAGCCAGTGGACAGGGGGAGAAGAGACCCAGTACTTC. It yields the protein CASSQWTGGEETQYF.

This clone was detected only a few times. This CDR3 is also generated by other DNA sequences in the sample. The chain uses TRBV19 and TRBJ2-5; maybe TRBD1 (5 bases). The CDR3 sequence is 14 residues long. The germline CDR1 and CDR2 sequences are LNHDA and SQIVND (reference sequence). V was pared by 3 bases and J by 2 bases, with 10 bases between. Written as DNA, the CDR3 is TGTGCCAGTAGTATTGGGCAGGGACAAGAGACCCAGTACTTC. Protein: CASSIGQGQETQYF.

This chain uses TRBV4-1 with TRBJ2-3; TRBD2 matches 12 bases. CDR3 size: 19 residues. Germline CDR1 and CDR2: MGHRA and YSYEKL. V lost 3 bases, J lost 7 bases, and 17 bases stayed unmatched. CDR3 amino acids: CASSHDLPSLAGGRNTQYF. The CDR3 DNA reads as TGCGCCAGCAGCCATGACCTACCGTCCCTAGCGGGGGGGCGCAATACGCAGTATTTT.

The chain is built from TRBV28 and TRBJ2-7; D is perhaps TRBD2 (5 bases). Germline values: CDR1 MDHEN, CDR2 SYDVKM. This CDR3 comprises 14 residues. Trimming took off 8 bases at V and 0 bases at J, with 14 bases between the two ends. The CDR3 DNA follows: TGTGCCAGCGGCATACCGGGGAGCTCCTACGAGCAGTACTTC. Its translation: CASGIPGSSYEQYF.

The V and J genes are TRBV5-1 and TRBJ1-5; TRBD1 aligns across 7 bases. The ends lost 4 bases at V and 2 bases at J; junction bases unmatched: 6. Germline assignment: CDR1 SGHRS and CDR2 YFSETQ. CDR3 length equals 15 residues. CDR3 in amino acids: CASSEGTAGNQPQHF. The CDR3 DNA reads TGCGCCAGCAGCGAAGGGACAGCTGGCAATCAGCCCCAGCATTTT.

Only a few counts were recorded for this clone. CDR3 coding DNA: TGTGCCAGCAGTGAAGCGGGGGACAGGGTTGGGCGTAGCACCTTC. It translates to CASSEAGDRVGRSTF. The J gene is TRBJ1-2, the V gene TRBV6-1, with 9 bases that match TRBD1. V lost 0 bases and J lost 13; bases outside the gene matches: 12. The CDR3 contains 15 residues. In germline, CDR1 is MNHNS, CDR2 SASEGT.

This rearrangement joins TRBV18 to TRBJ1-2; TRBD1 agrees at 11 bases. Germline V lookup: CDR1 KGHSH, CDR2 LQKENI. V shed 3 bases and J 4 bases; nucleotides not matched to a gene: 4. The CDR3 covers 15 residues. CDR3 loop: CASSPGQGAGYGYTF. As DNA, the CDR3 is TGTGCCAGCTCACCCGGACAGGGGGCGGGCTATGGCTACACCTTC.

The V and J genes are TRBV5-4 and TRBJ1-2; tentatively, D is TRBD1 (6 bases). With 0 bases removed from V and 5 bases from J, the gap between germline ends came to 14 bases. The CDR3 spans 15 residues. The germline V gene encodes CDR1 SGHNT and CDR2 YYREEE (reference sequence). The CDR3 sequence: CASSLAGQWIYGYTF. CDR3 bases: TGTGCCAGCAGCTTGGCAGGACAGTGGATTTATGGCTACACCTTC.

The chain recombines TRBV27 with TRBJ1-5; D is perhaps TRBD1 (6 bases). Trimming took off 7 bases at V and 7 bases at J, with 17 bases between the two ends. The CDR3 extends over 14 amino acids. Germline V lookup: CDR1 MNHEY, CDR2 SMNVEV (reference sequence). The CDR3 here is CASNPAGARQPQHF. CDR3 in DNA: TGTGCCAGCAATCCTGCGGGGGCTAGGCAGCCCCAGCATTTT.

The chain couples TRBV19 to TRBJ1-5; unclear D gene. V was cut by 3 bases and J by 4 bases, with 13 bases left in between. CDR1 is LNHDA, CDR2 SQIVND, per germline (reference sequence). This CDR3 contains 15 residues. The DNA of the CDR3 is TGTGCCAGTAGTATGTCAGGAATCCCTAATCAGCCCCAGCATTTT. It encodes CASSMSGIPNQPQHF.

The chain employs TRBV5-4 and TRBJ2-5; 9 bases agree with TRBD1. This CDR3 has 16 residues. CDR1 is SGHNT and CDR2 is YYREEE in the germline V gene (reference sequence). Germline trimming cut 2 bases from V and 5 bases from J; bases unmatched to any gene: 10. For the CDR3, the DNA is TGTGCCAGCAGCTTTTACAGGGGGCGGGGGACCGAGACCCAGTACTTC. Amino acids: CASSFYRGRGTETQYF.

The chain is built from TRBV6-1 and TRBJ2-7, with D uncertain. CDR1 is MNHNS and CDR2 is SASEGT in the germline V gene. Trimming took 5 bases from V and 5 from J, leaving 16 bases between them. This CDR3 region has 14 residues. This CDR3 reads CASSPGLVLNEQYF. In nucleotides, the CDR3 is TGTGCCAGCAGTCCGGGTCTAGTCCTTAACGAGCAGTACTTC.

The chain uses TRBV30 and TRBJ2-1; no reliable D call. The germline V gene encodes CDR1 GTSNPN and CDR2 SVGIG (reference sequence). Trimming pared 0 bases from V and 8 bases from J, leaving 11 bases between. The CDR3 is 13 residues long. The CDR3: CAWSVSASDEQFF. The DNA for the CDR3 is TGTGCCTGGAGTGTTTCCGCTTCGGATGAGCAGTTCTTC. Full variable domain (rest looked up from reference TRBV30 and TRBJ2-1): SQTIHQWPATLVQPVGSPLSLECTVEGTSNPNLYWYRQAAGRGLQLLFYSVGIGQISSEVPQNLSASRPQDRQFILSSKKLLLSDSGFYLCAWSVSASDEQFFGPGTRLTVL.

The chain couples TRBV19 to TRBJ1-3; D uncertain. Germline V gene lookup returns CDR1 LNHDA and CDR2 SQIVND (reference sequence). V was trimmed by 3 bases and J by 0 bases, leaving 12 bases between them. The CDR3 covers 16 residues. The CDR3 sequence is CASSISGWSSGNTIYF. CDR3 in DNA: TGTGCCAGTAGTATCTCGGGATGGAGCTCTGGAAACACCATATATTTT.

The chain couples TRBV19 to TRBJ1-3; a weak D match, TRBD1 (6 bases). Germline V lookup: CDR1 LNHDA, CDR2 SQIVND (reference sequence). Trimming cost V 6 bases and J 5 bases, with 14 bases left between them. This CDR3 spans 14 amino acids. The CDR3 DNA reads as TGTGCCAGTAGCCGACAGGTCAATAGAAACACCATATATTTT. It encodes CASSRQVNRNTIYF.

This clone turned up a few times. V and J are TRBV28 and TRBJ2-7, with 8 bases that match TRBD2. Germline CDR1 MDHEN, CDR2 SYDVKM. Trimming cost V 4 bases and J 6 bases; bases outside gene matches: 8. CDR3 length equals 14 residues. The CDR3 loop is CASSSVAGRGEQYF. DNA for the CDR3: TGTGCCAGCAGTTCAGTAGCGGGGAGAGGCGAGCAGTACTTC.

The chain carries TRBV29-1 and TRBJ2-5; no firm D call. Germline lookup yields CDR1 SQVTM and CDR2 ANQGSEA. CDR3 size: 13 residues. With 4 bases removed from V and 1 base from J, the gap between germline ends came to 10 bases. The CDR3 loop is CSVVRLVQETQYF. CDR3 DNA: TGCAGCGTTGTTAGGCTAGTCCAAGAGACCCAGTACTTC.

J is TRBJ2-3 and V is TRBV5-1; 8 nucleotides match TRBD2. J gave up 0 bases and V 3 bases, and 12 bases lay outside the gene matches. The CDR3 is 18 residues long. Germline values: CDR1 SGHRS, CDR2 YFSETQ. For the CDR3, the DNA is TGCGCCAGCAGCTCAGGATTGAAAGCGGGGGCTAGCACAGATACGCAGTATTTT. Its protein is CASSSGLKAGASTDTQYF.

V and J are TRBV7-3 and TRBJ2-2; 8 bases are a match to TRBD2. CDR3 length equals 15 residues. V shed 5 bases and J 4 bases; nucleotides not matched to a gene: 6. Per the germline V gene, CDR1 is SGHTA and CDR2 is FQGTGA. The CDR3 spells CASSPSGTSTGELFF. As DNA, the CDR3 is TGTGCCAGCAGCCCGTCCGGGACTAGCACCGGGGAGCTGTTTTTT.

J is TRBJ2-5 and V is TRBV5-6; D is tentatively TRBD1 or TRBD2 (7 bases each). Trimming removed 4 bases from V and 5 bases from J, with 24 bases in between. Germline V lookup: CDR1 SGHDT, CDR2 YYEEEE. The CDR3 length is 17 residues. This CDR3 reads CASSMGGAGGMDETQYF. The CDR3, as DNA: TGTGCCAGCAGCATGGGAGGGGCAGGGGGTATGGACGAGACCCAGTACTTC.

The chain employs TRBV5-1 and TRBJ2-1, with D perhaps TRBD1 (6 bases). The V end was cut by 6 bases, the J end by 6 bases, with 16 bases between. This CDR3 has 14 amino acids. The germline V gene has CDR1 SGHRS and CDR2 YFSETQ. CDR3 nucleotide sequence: TGCGCCAGCACACAACAGGGAACCGGCAATGAGCAGTTCTTC. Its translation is CASTQQGTGNEQFF.

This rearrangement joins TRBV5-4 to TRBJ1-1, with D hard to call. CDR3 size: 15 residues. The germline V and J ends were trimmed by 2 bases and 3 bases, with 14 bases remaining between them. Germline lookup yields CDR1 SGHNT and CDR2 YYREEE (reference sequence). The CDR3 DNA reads TGTGCCAGCAGCTTAGGACCGAGGAGGGACACTGAAGCTTTCTTT. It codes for CASSLGPRRDTEAFF.